This T cell receptor beta chain was retrieved from a study of blood T cell repertoires in COVID-19. For the study at large: PBMCs, B-cell-depleted T cells, or T cells were the source of the cDNA or gDNA that made up the material.

CDR1 and CDR2 from the germline V gene are LGHNA and YSLEER. This CDR3 region has 15 residues. Trimming left V 0 bases short and J 0 bases short, with 8 bases between. Individuals drawn from around 24 US areas were about 18 to 100 years old. Method: immunoSEQ multiplex PCR; TCRdb's copy keeps in-frame clones and lacks some. The table records about 480,000 clones, around nine tenths of them present only once. The specimen sequenced was PBMCs or T cells enriched from blood (not recorded which). J is TRBJ1-1 and V is TRBV4-3; perhaps TRBD1 as D (5 bases). This clonotype originated in a woman between 40 and 55 years old who had recovered from COVID-19. The CDR3 sequence: CASSQEAGMNTEAFF. CDR3 coding DNA: TGCGCCAGCAGCCAAGAAGCAGGGATGAACACTGAAGCTTTCTTT.